This T cell receptor (beta chain) came from a study of cytomegalovirus exposure and HLA in healthy donors. General study points: CMV serostatus was the only immune exposure information that was available.

The CDR3 is 13 amino acids. The germline gives CDR1 ENHRY, CDR2 SYGVKD. V was trimmed by 2 bases and J by 3 bases, leaving 8 bases between them. Healthy bone marrow donors supplied every sample. The PCR used 60 Vbeta and 13 Jbeta primers. Some clones are missing from TCRdb's copy, which holds only in-frame ones; the method was immunoSEQ multiplex PCR. The sample includes more than 130,000 clones, nearly 80% seen only once; the top ten take 4.5% to 6.5%. Turning to this clone: Its antigen is unidentified.

V is TRBV10-3 and J is TRBJ2-7; TRBD2 might be the D (6 bases). This clonotype originated in a male donor in good health and CMV-seronegative. Sequenced sample: PBMCs. CDR3 residues: CAISETTSYEQYF. The CDR3 region has the DNA TGTGCCATCAGTGAGACGACTAGCTACGAGCAGTACTTC.